The 26 T cell receptor beta chains reported below all come from one sample, sequenced in a study of T cells after yellow fever vaccination. Using its own MiXCR run on the 5' RACE reads, TCRdb lists one record per CDR3 protein. The data show more than 25,000 distinct CDR3 sequences, approximately 5% seen once. The sequences come from PBMCs, either bulk or a sorted T-cell subset (CD4+, CD8+, memory, or dextramer-sorted; not recorded which), collected 15 days after the yellow fever booster vaccination. The receptors were sampled from a man aged 25 to 40 who received the YFV17D yellow fever vaccine.

About this clonotype itself: A much larger clone lies one base from this, so it may be a read error. The CDR3 does not close with the conserved phenylalanine or tryptophan, likely indicating a read error. The chain carries TRBV10-2 and TRBJ1-1; D gene ambiguous. The germline V and J ends were trimmed by 1 base and 0 bases, with 12 bases remaining between them. CDR1 and CDR2 from the germline V gene are WSHSY and SAAADI. The CDR3 sequence is 16 residues long. The CDR3 DNA sequence: TGCGCCAGCAGTGAGTTCGGGATTTCTTTGAACACTGAAGCTTTCTTA. This codes for CASSEFGISLNTEAFL.

Ten or more counts support this clonotype. This chain joins TRBV27 and TRBJ2-5; possibly TRBD1 for D (6 bases). Germline V gives CDR1 MNHEY, CDR2 SMNVEV (reference sequence). This CDR3 comprises 15 residues. The germline V and J ends were trimmed by 0 bases and 5 bases, with 13 bases remaining between them. CDR3 sequence reads: CASSLSYRAKETQYF. As DNA, the CDR3 is TGTGCCAGCAGTTTATCGTACAGGGCTAAGGAGACCCAGTACTTC.

This clonotype was picked up many times. This chain links TRBV5-1 with TRBJ2-1; D possibly corresponds to TRBD1 (6 bases). The CDR3 has 15 residues. Germline V gives CDR1 SGHRS, CDR2 YFSETQ. Trimming took 4 bases from V and 3 from J, leaving 14 bases between them. The CDR3 sequence: CASSPGAGDYNEQFF. CDR3 nucleotide sequence: TGCGCCAGCAGCCCCGGGGCAGGGGACTACAATGAGCAGTTCTTC.

This clonotype was counted ten times or more. The chain uses TRBV15 and TRBJ2-5, with D tentatively TRBD2 (5 bases). V was shortened by 0 bases and J by 7 bases, with 12 bases between the two germline ends. CDR1 is LNHNV, CDR2 YYDKDF, per germline (reference sequence). This CDR3 has 14 residues. CDR3: CATSRDRVRGTQYF. The CDR3 DNA reads as TGTGCCACCAGCAGAGATCGGGTACGGGGGACCCAGTACTTC.

Judged by abundance, this clonotype is medium-sized. The chain combines TRBV20-1 with TRBJ2-7; either TRBD1 or TRBD2 may supply D (5 bases each). Germline V gives CDR1 DFQATT, CDR2 SNEGSKA (reference sequence). The CDR3 runs to 13 residues. The V end was cut by 5 bases, the J end by 4 bases, with 15 bases between. The CDR3 loop reads CSAHKVEGYEQYF. For the CDR3, the DNA is TGCAGTGCTCACAAGGTCGAGGGGTACGAGCAGTACTTC.

This clonotype was counted many times. CDR3 DNA: TGTGCCAGCAGTTTAAGGGGCCATAGCAATCAGCCCCAGCATTTT. Residues: CASSLRGHSNQPQHF. V and J are TRBV27 and TRBJ1-5; a weak D match, TRBD1 (5 bases). The V end was cut by 2 bases, the J end by 0 bases, with 8 bases between. CDR3 size: 15 residues. The V gene's germline CDR1 is MNHEY and CDR2 SMNVEV (reference sequence).

This clonotype counts as medium-sized. The chain recombines TRBV18 with TRBJ2-1, with D possibly matching TRBD2 (5 bases). Trimming shortened V by 5 bases and J by 7 bases, and 18 bases separated the two germline ends. The CDR3 is made up of 15 amino acids. Germline V gene lookup returns CDR1 KGHSH and CDR2 LQKENI. CDR3 region: CASSTTRGSRNEQFF. CDR3 nucleotides: TGTGCCAGCTCAACTACTAGAGGGAGCAGAAATGAGCAGTTCTTC.

This clonotype appeared many times. The chain has TRBV5-6 and TRBJ1-2; the D is unclear. The CDR3 spans 13 residues. CDR1 and CDR2 (germline): SGHDT, YYEEEE. V gave up 4 bases and J gave up 7 bases, with 14 bases separating them. The CDR3: CASSAGGIGGYTF. CDR3 in DNA: TGTGCCAGCAGCGCCGGCGGGATAGGTGGCTACACCTTC.

This clonotype appeared many times. This chain joins TRBV20-1 and TRBJ2-5, with a weak D call TRBD2 (5 bases). The CDR3 extends over 14 amino acids. Germline V lookup: CDR1 DFQATT, CDR2 SNEGSKA (reference sequence). Between the trimmed V and J ends, which lost 1 base and 4 bases, there was a span of 13 bases. In DNA, the CDR3 is TGCAGTGCTAGAGTGCCGGGATCAGGAGAGACCCAGTACTTC. This translates into CSARVPGSGETQYF.

This clonotype was counted ten times or more. The chain links TRBV5-1 to TRBJ2-3, with TRBD2 identical over 13 bases. There are 16 residues in the CDR3. With 2 bases clipped from V and 4 bases from J, the junction kept 4 bases outside the gene matches. Germline CDR1 is SGHRS and CDR2 is YFSETQ. The CDR3 is CASSFTLAGGADTQYF. The CDR3 nucleotides are TGCGCCAGCAGCTTCACACTAGCGGGAGGGGCAGATACGCAGTATTTT. Full variable domain (rest looked up from reference TRBV5-1 and TRBJ2-3): KAGVTQTPRYLIKTRGQQVTLSCSPISGHRSVSWYQQTPGQGLQFLFEYFSETQRNKGNFPGRFSGRQFSNSRSEMNVSTLELGDSALYLCASSFTLAGGADTQYFGPGTRLTVL.

Note on this clonotype: It may be a read error: a sequence one base away is much more abundant. The chain uses TRBV6-5 and TRBJ2-4, with D maybe TRBD1 (6 bases). V dropped 10 bases and J dropped 14 bases, with 18 bases sitting between them. Germline lookup yields CDR1 MNHEY and CDR2 SVGAGI. This CDR3 comprises 11 residues. The CDR3, as DNA: TGTGCCACCGGGACCGGGACACCGAAGTACTTC. This codes for CATGTGTPKYF.

There are many counts of this clonotype. The V gene is TRBV20-1, the J gene TRBJ2-5; either TRBD1 or TRBD2 may supply D (5 bases each). There are 15 residues in the CDR3. V was clipped by 3 bases and J by 3 bases, with 17 bases between them. Germline lookup yields CDR1 DFQATT and CDR2 SNEGSKA (reference sequence). In DNA, the CDR3 is TGCAGTGCTAGGTTGTCGGGGACCCCCAAAGAGACCCAGTACTTC. Translation: CSARLSGTPKETQYF.

In its sample, this clonotype was seen many times. CDR3 coding DNA: TGTGCCACCAGTGCTCCTCGGGGGGCTGGTGAGACCCAGTACTTC. Its translation is CATSAPRGAGETQYF. The chain uses TRBV24-1 and TRBJ2-5, with a possible D match to TRBD2 (7 bases). From germline, CDR1 is KGHDR and CDR2 SFDVKD. The CDR3 has 15 amino acids. Trimming removed 5 bases at V and 5 bases at J, with 17 bases between.

This clonotype was found many times. The rearrangement uses TRBV12-3 or TRBV12-4 and TRBJ1-4; D not certain. The CDR3 length is 14 residues. Trimming took off 5 bases at V and 6 bases at J, with 13 bases between the two ends. CDR3 bases: TGTGCCAGCAGTATCAGTGGGTGGGATGAAAAACTGTTTTTT. It encodes CASSISGWDEKLFF.

Ten or more counts support this clonotype. The chain is built from TRBV5-1 and TRBJ2-7, with 14 nucleotides matching TRBD2. The CDR3 extends over 18 amino acids. V lost 0 bases to trimming and J lost 2 bases; unmatched junction nucleotides: 7. Germline CDR1 SGHRS, CDR2 YFSETQ. Written as DNA, the CDR3 is TGCGCCAGCAGCTTGGGACTAGCGGGAGGGCCTATAACCTACGAGCAGTACTTC. Translation gives CASSLGLAGGPITYEQYF.

This clonotype was counted many times. The CDR3 sequence is CSASHLGPSYEQYF. The CDR3 bases are TGCAGTGCTAGCCACTTAGGTCCCTCCTACGAGCAGTACTTC. The chain joins TRBV20-1 to TRBJ2-7; D remains unclear. CDR1 and CDR2 from the germline V gene are DFQATT and SNEGSKA (reference sequence). The length of the CDR3 is 14 residues. V lost 3 bases, J lost 0 bases, and 12 bases lay in between.

This clonotype was observed many times. The chain uses TRBV5-1 and TRBJ1-1; no firm D call. Trimming removed 4 bases at V and 2 bases at J, with 15 bases between. This CDR3 is built from 15 residues. From germline, CDR1 is SGHRS and CDR2 YFSETQ. The DNA of the CDR3 is TGCGCCAGCAGCGAAAACTCGGGCCGTAACACTGAAGCTTTCTTT. Translated: CASSENSGRNTEAFF.

This clonotype has at least ten counts. This chain joins TRBV10-1 and TRBJ2-5; 9 bases line up with TRBD2. The V gene end was trimmed by 3 bases and the J gene end by 9 bases; junction bases not matched to a gene: 8. Germline V gives CDR1 WNHNN, CDR2 SYGVQD (reference sequence). CDR3 length: 14 amino acids. CDR3: CASSEAGGTRPQYF. In DNA, the CDR3 is TGCGCCAGCAGTGAAGCGGGAGGTACCAGGCCCCAGTACTTC.

This clonotype was found many times. The chain carries TRBV24-1 and TRBJ2-7, with TRBD1 as a possible D gene (5 bases). The V end was cut by 9 bases, the J end by 4 bases, with 9 bases between. CDR1 KGHDR and CDR2 SFDVKD come from the germline V gene. CDR3 length equals 11 residues. Here the CDR3 reads CATGAVYEQYF. CDR3 DNA: TGTGCCACCGGGGCGGTTTACGAGCAGTACTTC.

This clonotype was recorded at least ten times. The chain couples TRBV5-1 to TRBJ1-1; D not certain. CDR3 length: 14 amino acids. CDR1 and CDR2 (germline): SGHRS, YFSETQ. Trimming pared 6 bases from V and 1 base from J, leaving 13 bases between. This CDR3 is CASNSVTSNTEAFF. CDR3 bases: TGCGCCAGCAACTCGGTGACATCGAACACTGAAGCTTTCTTT.

This clonotype was seen at least ten times. The rearrangement uses TRBV6-1 and TRBJ2-3; D unresolved. The V end lost 6 bases, the J end lost 2 bases, and 12 bases lay between the germline ends. The length of the CDR3 is 14 residues. Per the germline V gene, CDR1 is MNHNS and CDR2 is SASEGT. CDR3 DNA: TGTGCCAGCAGGGGCGGATGGGCCACAGATACGCAGTATTTT. Its protein is CASRGGWATDTQYF.

This clonotype was seen many times. The V gene is TRBV6-1, the J gene TRBJ2-5, with 8 bases aligning to TRBD2. CDR3 length equals 15 residues. V dropped 10 bases and J dropped 4; count of bases not matched to a gene: 14. The germline V gene encodes CDR1 MNHNS and CDR2 SASEGT. The CDR3 coding sequence is TGTGCCACCGGCTTGGGCGGGAGGAAGGGAGAGACCCAGTACTTC. Its translation is CATGLGGRKGETQYF.

This clonotype showed up many times. The rearrangement uses TRBV12-3 or TRBV12-4 and TRBJ2-3; TRBD1 matches at 7 bases. J lost 2 bases, V lost 6 bases, and 2 bases had no gene match. The CDR3 totals 13 residues. The CDR3 sequence: CASRQGYTDTQYF. CDR3 nucleotide sequence: TGTGCCAGCAGACAGGGGTACACAGATACGCAGTATTTT.

This chain connects TRBV7-9 to TRBJ2-5; D may correspond to TRBD1 or TRBD2 (5 bases each). The CDR3 has 13 residues. V was cut by 1 base and J by 5 bases, with 8 bases left in between. CDR1 is SEHNR and CDR2 is FQNEAQ in the germline V gene (reference sequence). The chain's CDR3 is CASSLVRDETQYF. The CDR3 coding sequence is TGTGCCAGCAGCTTAGTCAGGGACGAGACCCAGTACTTC.

This clonotype came up many times. The junction departs from germline at one end; a sequencing error may be responsible. The CDR3 nucleotides are TGCAGCGTTCAAGACAGGGTAGAGACCCAGTACTTC. It yields the protein CSVQDRVETQYF. V and J are TRBV29-1 and TRBJ2-5; TRBD1 matches at 7 bases. This CDR3 has 12 residues. Germline values: CDR1 SQVTM, CDR2 ANQGSEA. Full variable domain (rest looked up from reference TRBV29-1 and TRBJ2-5): SAVISQKPSRDICQRGTSLTIQCQVDSQVTMMFWYRQQPGQSLTLIATANQGSEATYESGFVIDKFPISRPNLTFSTLTVSNMSPEDSSIYLCSVQDRVETQYFGPGTRLLVL.

This clonotype has at least ten counts. The CDR3 nucleotides are TGCGCCAGCAGCCAAGAACCTAGCGGCGAGCAGTACTTC. Translation: CASSQEPSGEQYF. The J gene is TRBJ2-7, the V gene TRBV4-3; the match to TRBD2 covers 7 bases. V dropped 0 bases and J dropped 6; count of bases not matched to a gene: 2. The CDR3 runs to 13 residues. Germline V gene data show CDR1 as LGHNA and CDR2 as YSLEER.